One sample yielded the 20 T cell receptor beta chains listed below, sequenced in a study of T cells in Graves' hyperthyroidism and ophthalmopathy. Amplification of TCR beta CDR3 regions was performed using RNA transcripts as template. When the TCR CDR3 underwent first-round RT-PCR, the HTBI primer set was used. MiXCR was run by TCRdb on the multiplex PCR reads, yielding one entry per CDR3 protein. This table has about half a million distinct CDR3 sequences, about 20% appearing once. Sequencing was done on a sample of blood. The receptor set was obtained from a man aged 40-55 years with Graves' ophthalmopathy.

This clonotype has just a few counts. Here the CDR3 DNA reads TGCGCCAGCAGCTTCTCAGGGGGCACCCCTGAAGCTTTCTTT. The encoded protein is CASSFSGGTPEAFF. The chain recombines TRBV5-1 with TRBJ1-1; 8 nucleotides align to TRBD1. Germline V gene lookup returns CDR1 SGHRS and CDR2 YFSETQ. Trimming at V came to 2 bases and at J to 6 bases, leaving 6 bases not matched to a gene. The CDR3 has 14 amino acids. The complete variable domain, with remaining parts taken from reference TRBV5-1 and TRBJ1-1, reads KAGVTQTPRYLIKTRGQQVTLSCSPISGHRSVSWYQQTPGQGLQFLFEYFSETQRNKGNFPGRFSGRQFSNSRSEMNVSTLELGDSALYLCASSFSGGTPEAFFGQGTRLTVV.

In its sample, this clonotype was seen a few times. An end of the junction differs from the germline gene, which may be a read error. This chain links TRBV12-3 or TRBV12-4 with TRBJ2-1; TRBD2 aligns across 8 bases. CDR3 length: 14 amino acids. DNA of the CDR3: TGTGCCTGCAGGCCGAGCGGGAGCTACAATGAGCAGTTCTTC. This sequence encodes CACRPSGSYNEQFF.

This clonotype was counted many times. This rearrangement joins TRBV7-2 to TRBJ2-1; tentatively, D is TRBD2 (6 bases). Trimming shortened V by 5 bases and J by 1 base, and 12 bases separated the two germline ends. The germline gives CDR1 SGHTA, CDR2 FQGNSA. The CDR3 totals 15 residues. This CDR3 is CASSPQAGSYNEQFF. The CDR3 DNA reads TGTGCCAGCAGCCCCCAAGCGGGTTCCTACAATGAGCAGTTCTTC.

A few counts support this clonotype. CDR3 sequence: CASSDHRQGVNNEQFF. The CDR3 DNA reads TGTGCCAGCAGTGACCATCGACAGGGGGTCAACAATGAGCAGTTCTTC. The chain links TRBV2 to TRBJ2-1, with 9 bases identical to TRBD1. The CDR3 has 16 residues. V shed 3 bases and J 5 bases; nucleotides not matched to a gene: 8. The germline V gene has CDR1 SNHLY and CDR2 FYNNEI.

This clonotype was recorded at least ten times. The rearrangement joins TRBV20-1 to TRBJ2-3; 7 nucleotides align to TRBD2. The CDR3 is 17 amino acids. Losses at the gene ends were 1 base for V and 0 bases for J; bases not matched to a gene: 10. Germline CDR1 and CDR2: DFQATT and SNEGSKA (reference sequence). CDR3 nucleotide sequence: TGCAGTGCTAGAGCCCTCCTGGGAGCGGGGAGCACAGATACGCAGTATTTT. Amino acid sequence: CSARALLGAGSTDTQYF.

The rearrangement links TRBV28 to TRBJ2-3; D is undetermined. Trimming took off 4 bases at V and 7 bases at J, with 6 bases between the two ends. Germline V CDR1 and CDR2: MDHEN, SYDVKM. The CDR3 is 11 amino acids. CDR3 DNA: TGTGCCAGCAGTTCCGGGCATACGCAGTATTTT. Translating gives CASSSGHTQYF.

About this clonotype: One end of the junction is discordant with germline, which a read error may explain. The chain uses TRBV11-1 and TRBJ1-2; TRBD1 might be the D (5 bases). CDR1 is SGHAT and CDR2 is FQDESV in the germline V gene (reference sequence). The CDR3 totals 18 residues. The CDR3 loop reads CASSLSPPLREGPYGYAF. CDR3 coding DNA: TGTGCCAGCAGCTTAAGCCCCCCACTTCGGGAGGGGCCATATGGCTACGCCTTC.

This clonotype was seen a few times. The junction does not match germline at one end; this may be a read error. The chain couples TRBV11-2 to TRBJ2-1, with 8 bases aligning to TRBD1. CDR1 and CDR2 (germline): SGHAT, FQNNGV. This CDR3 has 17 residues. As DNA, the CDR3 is TGCGCCAGCAGCCAGGTCCGCACAGGGGGCTCCTACAATGAGCAGTTCTTC. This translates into CASSQVRTGGSYNEQFF.

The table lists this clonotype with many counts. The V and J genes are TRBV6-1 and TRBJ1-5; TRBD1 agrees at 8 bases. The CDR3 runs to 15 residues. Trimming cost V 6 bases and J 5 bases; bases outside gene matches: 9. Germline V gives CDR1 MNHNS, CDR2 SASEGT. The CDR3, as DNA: TGTGCCAGCAGAAAGGCAGGGGGCATGGATCAGCCCCAGCATTTT. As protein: CASRKAGGMDQPQHF.

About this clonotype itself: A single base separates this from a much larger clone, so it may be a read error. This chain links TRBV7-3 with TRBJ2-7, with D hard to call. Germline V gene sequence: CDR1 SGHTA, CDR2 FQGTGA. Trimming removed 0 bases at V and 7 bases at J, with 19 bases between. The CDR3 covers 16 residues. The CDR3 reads CASSLTQHTLLDEQYF. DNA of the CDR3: TGTGCCAGCAGCTTAACGCAGCATACCCTCCTGGATGAGCAGTACTTC.

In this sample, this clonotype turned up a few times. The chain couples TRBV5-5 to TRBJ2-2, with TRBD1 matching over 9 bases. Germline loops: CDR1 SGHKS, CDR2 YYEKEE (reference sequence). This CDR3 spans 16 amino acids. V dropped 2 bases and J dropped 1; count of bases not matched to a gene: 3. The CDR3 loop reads CASSFGQGRNTGELFF. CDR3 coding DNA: TGTGCCAGCAGCTTCGGACAGGGGCGGAACACCGGGGAGCTGTTTTTT.

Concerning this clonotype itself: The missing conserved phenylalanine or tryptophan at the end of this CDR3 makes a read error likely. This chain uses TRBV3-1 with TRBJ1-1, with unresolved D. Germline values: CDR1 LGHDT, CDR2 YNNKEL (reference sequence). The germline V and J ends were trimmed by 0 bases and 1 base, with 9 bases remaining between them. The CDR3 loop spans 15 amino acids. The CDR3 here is CASSQDVAENTEAFL. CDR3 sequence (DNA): TGTGCCAGCAGCCAAGATGTGGCAGAGAACACTGAAGCTTTCCTT.

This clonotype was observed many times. The CDR3, as DNA: TGCAGTGCTAGGGATTATAGCGGGGGGGCCGTAACAGATACGCAGTATTTT. Translating it yields CSARDYSGGAVTDTQYF. The V gene is TRBV20-1, the J gene TRBJ2-3; the match to TRBD2 covers 11 bases. V gave up 3 bases and J gave up 3 bases; unmatched junction bases: 11. This CDR3 spans 17 amino acids. CDR1 is DFQATT and CDR2 is SNEGSKA in the germline V gene (reference sequence).

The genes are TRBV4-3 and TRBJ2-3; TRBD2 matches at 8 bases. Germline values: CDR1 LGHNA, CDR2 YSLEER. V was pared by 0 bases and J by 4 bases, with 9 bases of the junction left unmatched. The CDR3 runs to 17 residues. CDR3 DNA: TGCGCCAGCAGCCAAGAGGCTAGCGGGCTTGTGGCAGATACGCAGTATTTT. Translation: CASSQEASGLVADTQYF.

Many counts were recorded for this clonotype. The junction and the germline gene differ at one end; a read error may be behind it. The DNA for the CDR3 is TGTGCTAGCAGCTCAGCGGGGGGGGGATACAATGAGCAGTTCTTC. This translates into CASSSAGGGYNEQFF. This sequence joins TRBV7-7 and TRBJ2-1; TRBD2 matches at 10 bases. Germline V CDR1 and CDR2: SSHAT, FNYEAQ (reference sequence). The CDR3 spans 15 residues.

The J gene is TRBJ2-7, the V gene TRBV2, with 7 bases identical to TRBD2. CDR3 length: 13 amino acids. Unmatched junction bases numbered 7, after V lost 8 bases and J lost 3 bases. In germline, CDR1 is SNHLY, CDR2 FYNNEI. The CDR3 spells CASGGGAVYEQYF. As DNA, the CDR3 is TGTGCCAGCGGGGGAGGGGCAGTCTACGAGCAGTACTTC.

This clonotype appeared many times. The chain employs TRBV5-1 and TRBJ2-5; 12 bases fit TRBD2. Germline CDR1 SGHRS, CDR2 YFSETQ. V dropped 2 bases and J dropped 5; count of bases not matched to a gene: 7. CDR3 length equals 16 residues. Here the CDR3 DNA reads TGCGCCAGCAGCTTCTCGACTAGCGGGAGAGGGGAGACCCAGTACTTC. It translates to CASSFSTSGRGETQYF.

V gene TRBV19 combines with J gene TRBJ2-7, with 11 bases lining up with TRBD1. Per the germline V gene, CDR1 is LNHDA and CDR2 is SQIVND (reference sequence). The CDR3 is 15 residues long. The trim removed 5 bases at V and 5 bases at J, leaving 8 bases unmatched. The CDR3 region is CASSWTGGAGNEQYF. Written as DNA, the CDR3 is TGTGCCAGTAGTTGGACAGGGGGCGCCGGCAACGAGCAGTACTTC.

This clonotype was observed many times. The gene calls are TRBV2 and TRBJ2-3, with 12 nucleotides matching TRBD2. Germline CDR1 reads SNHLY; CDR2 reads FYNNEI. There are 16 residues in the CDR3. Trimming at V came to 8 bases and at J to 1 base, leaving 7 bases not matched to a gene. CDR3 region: CASSTSGGRRTDTQYF. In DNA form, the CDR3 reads TGTGCCAGCTCAACTAGCGGGGGGCGTCGCACAGATACGCAGTATTTT.

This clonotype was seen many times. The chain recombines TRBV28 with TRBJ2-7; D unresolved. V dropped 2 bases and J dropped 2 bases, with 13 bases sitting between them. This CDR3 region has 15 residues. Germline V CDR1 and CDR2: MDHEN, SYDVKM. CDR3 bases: TGTGCCAGCAGTTTACTTGGAGAAGCTCCCTACGAGCAGTACTTC. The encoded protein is CASSLLGEAPYEQYF.